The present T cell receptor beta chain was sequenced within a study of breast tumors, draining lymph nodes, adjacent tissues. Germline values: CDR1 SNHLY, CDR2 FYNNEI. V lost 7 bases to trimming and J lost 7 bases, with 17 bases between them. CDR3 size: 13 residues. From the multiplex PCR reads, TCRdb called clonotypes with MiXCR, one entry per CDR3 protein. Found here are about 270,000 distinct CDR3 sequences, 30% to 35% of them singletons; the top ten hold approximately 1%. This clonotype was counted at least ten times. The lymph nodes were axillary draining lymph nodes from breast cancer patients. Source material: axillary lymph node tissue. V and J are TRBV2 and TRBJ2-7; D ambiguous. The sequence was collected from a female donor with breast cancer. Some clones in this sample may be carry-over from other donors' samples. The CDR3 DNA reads TGTGCCAGCAAATCGGACCGGGTGGGGGAGCAGTACTTC. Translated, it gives CASKSDRVGEQYF.